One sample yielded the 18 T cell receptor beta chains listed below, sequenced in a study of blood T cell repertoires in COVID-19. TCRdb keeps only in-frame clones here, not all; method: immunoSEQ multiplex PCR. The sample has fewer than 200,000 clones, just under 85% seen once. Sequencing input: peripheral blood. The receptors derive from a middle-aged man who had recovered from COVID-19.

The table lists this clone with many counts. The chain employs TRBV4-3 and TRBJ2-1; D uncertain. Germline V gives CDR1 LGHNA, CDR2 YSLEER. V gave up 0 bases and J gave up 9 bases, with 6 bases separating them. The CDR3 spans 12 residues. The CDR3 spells CASSQEGGEQFF. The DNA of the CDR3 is TGCGCCAGCAGCCAAGAAGGCGGTGAGCAGTTCTTC.

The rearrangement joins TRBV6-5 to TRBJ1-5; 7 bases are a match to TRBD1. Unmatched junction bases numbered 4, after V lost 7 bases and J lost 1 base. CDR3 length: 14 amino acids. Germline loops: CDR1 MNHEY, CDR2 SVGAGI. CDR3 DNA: TGTGCCAGCACCACAGGGGCCAGCAATCAGCCCCAGCATTTT. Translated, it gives CASTTGASNQPQHF.

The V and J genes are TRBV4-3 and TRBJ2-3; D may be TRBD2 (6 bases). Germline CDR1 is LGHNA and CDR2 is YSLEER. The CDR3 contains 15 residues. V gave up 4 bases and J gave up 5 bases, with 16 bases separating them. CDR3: CASSPTAGRGDTQYF. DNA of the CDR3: TGCGCCAGCAGCCCCACCGCGGGACGGGGAGATACGCAGTATTTT.

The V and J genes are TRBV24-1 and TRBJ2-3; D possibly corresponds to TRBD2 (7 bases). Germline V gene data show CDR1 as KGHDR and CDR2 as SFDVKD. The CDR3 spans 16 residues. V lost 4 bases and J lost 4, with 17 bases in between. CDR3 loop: CATSDPRRGGPDTQYF. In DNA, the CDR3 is TGTGCCACCAGTGACCCGCGGAGGGGGGGCCCAGATACGCAGTATTTT.

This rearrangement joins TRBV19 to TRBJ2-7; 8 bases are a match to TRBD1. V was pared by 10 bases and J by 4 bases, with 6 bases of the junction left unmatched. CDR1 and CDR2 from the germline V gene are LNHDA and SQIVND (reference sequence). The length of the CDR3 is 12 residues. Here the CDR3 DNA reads TGTGCCACCCGGACAGGGATGTACGAGCAGTACTTC. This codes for CATRTGMYEQYF.

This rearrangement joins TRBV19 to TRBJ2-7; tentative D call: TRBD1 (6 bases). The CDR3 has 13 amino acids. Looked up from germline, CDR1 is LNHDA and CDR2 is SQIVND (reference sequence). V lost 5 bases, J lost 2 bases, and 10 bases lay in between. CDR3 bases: TGTGCCAGTAGTTGGGGGCCACCCTACGAGCAGTACTTC. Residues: CASSWGPPYEQYF.

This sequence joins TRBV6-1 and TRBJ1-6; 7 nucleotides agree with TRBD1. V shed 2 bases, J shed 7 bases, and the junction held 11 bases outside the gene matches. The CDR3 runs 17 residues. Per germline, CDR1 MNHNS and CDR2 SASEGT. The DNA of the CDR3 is TGTGCCAGCAGTGAAAGGGGGCCGGCCGTCGGCAATTCACCCCTCCACTTT. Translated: CASSERGPAVGNSPLHF.

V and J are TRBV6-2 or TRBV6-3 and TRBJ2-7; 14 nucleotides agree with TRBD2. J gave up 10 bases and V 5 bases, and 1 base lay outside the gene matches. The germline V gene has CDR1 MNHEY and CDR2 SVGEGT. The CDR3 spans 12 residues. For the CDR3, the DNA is TGTGCCAGCAGTGGACTAGCGGGAGGCCAGTACTTC. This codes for CASSGLAGGQYF.

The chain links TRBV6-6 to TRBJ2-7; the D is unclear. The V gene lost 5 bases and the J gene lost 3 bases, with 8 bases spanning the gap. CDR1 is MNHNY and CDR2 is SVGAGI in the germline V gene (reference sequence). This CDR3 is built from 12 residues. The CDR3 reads CASSNDNYEQYF. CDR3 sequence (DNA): TGTGCCAGCAGTAATGACAACTACGAGCAGTACTTC.

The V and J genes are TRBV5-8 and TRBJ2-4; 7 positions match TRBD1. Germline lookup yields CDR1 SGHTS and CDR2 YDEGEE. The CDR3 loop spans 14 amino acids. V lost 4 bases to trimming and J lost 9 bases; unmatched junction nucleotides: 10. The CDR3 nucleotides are TGTGCCAGCAGCCTGTACAGGGGTCATAGCATTCAGTACTTC. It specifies CASSLYRGHSIQYF. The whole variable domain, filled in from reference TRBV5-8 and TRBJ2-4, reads EAGVTQSPTHLIKTRGQQATLRCSPISGHTSVYWYQQALGLGLQFLLWYDEGEERNRGNFPPRFSGRQFPNYSSELNVNALELEDSALYLCASSLYRGHSIQYFGAGTRLSVL.

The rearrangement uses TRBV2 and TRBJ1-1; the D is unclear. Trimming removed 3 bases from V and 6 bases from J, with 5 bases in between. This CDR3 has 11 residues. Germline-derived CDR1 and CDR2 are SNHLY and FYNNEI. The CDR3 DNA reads TGTGCCAGCAGTGATCCGTCTGAAGCTTTCTTT. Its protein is CASSDPSEAFF.

The CDR3 loop is CATASGQGRNQPQHF. The CDR3 nucleotides read TGTGCCACCGCCTCCGGGCAGGGGAGAAATCAGCCCCAGCATTTT. The chain has TRBV24-1 and TRBJ1-5, with D possibly TRBD1 on 6 matching bases. Per germline, CDR1 KGHDR and CDR2 SFDVKD. The germline V and J ends were trimmed by 9 bases and 4 bases, with 18 bases remaining between them. This CDR3 is built from 15 residues.

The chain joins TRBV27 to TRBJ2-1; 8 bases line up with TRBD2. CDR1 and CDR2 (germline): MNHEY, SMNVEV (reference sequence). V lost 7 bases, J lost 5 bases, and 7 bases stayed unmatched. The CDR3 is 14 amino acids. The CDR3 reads CASTPAGGDNEQFF. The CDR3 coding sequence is TGTGCCAGCACCCCTGCGGGAGGCGACAATGAGCAGTTCTTC.

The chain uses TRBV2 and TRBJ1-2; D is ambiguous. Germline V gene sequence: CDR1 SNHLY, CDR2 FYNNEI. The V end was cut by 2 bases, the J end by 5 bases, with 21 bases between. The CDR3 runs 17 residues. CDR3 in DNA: TGTGCCAGCAGTGAATACGGCCAGGCGGGAAGCTATTATGGCTACACCTTC. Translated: CASSEYGQAGSYYGYTF.

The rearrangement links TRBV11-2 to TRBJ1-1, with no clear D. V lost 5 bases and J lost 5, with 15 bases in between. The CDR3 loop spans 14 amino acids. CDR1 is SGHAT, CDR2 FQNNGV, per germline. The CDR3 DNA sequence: TGTGCCAGCAGCGTCATGGCGGCGGGGACTGAAGCTTTCTTT. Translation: CASSVMAAGTEAFF.

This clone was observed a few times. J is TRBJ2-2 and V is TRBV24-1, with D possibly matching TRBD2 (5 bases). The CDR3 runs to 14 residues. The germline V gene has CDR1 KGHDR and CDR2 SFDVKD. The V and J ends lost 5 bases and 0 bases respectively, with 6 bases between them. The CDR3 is CATSGTANTGELFF. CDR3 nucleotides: TGTGCCACCAGTGGGACTGCGAACACCGGGGAGCTGTTTTTT.

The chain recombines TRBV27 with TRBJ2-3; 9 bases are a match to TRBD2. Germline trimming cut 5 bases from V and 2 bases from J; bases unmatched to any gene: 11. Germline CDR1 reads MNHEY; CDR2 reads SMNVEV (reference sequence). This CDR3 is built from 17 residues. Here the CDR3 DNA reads TGTGCCAGCAGTCCGCAACTTCTAGCGGGGCACACAGATACGCAGTATTTT. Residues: CASSPQLLAGHTDTQYF.

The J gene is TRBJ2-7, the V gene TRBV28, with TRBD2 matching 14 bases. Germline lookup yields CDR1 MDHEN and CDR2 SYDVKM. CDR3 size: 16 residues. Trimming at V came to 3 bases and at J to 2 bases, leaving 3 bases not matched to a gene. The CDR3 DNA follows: TGTGCCAGCAGTTTGGGGACTAGCGGGGGAACCTACGAGCAGTACTTC. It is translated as CASSLGTSGGTYEQYF.